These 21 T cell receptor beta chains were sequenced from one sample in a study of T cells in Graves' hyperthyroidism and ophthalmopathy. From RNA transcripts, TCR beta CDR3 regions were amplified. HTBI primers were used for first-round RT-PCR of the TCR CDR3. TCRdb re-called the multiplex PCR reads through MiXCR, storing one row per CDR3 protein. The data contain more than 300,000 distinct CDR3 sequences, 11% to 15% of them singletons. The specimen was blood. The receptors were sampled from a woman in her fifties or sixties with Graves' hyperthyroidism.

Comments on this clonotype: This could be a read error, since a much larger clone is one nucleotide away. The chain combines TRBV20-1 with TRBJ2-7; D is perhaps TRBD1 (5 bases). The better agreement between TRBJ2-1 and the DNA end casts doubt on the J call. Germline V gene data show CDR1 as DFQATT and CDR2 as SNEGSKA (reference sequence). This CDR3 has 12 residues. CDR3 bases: TGCAGTGCTAGTTCCAGGGTCGACGAGCAGTTCTTC. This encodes CSASSRVDEQFF.

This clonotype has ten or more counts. The CDR3 spells CAWSKGPLAGEQFF. Written as DNA, the CDR3 is TGTGCCTGGAGCAAGGGGCCTCTAGCGGGCGAGCAGTTCTTC. The genes are TRBV30 and TRBJ2-1; 8 bases align to TRBD2. Per the germline V gene, CDR1 is GTSNPN and CDR2 is SVGIG (reference sequence). V was clipped by 3 bases and J by 10 bases; unmatched bases: 11. The CDR3 is 14 residues long.

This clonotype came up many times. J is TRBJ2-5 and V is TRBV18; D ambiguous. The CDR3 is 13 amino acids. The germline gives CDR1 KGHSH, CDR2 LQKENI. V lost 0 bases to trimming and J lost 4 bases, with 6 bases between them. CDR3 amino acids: CASSPPGPETQYF. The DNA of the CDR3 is TGTGCCAGCTCACCACCGGGTCCAGAGACCCAGTACTTC.

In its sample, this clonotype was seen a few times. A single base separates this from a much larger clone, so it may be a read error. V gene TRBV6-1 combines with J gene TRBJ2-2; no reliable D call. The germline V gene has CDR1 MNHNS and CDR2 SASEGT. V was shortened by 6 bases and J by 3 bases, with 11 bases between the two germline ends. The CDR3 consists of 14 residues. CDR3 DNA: TGTGCCAGCAGCCAAACATCGGACACCGGGGAGCTGTTTTTT. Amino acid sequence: CASSQTSDTGELFF.

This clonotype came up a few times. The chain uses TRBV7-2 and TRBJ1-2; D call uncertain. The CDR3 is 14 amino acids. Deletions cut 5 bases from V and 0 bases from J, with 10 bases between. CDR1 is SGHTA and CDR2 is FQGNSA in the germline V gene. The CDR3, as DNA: TGTGCCAGCAGCACTCGACGGACTAACTATGGCTACACCTTC. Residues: CASSTRRTNYGYTF.

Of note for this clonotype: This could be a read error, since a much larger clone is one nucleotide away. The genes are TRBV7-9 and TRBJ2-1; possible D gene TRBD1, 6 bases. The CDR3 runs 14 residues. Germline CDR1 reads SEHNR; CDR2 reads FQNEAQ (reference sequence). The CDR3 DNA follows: TGTGCCAGCAGCTTGCAGGGGTCCTACAATGAGCAGCTCTTC. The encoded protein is CASSLQGSYNEQLF.

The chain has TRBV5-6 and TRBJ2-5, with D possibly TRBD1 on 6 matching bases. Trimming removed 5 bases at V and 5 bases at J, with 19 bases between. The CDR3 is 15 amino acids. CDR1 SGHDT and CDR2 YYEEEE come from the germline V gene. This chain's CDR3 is CASRITATGSETQYF. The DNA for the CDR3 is TGTGCCAGCAGAATAACCGCGACAGGATCCGAGACCCAGTACTTC.

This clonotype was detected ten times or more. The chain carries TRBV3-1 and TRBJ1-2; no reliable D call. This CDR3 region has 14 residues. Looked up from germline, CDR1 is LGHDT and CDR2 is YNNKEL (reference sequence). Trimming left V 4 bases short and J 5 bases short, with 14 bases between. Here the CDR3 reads CASSPPGWRYGYTF. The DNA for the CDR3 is TGTGCCAGCAGCCCTCCCGGCTGGCGTTATGGCTACACCTTC.

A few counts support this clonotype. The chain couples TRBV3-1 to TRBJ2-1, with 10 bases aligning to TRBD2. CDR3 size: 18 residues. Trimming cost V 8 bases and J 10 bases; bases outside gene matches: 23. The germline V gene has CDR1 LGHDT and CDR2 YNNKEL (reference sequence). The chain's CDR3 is CASSPPGLARPAVGEQFF. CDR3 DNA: TGTGCCAGCTCACCACCGGGACTAGCGCGCCCCGCCGTCGGGGAGCAGTTCTTC.

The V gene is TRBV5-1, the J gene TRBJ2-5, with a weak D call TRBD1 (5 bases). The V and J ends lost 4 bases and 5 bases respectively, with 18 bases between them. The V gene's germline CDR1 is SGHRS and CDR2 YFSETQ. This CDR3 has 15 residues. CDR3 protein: CASSLSRQGPETQYF. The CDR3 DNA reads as TGCGCCAGCAGCCTTTCTCGGCAGGGCCCGGAGACCCAGTACTTC.

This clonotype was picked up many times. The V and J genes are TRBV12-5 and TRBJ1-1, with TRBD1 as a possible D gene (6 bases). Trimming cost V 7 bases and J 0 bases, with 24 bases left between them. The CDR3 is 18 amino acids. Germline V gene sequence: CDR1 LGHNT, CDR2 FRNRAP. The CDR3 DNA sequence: TGTGCTAGTGCCCCCCTAGCTGGACAGAGATTCGTGAACACTGAAGCTTTCTTT. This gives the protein CASAPLAGQRFVNTEAFF.

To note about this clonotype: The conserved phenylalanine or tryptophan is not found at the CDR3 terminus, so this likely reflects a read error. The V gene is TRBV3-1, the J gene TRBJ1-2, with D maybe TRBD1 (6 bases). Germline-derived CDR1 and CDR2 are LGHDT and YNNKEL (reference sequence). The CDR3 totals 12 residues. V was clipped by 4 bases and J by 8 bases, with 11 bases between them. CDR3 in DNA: TGTGCCAGCAGCCCGGGACAAGGCGGCTACACCCTC. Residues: CASSPGQGGYTL.

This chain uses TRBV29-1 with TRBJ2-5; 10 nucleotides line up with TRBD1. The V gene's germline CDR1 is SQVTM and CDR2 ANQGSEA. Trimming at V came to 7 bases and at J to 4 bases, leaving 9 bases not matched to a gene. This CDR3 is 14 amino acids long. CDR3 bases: TGCAGCGCGGCTCTAGGGGACAGGGGAGAGACCCAGTACTTC. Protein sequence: CSAALGDRGETQYF.

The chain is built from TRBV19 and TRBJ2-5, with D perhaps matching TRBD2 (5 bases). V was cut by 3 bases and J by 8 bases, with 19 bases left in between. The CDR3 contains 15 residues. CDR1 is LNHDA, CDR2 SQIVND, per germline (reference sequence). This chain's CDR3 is CASSISSGQPLTQYF. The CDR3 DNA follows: TGTGCCAGTAGTATCTCCAGCGGCCAACCCCTTACCCAGTACTTC.

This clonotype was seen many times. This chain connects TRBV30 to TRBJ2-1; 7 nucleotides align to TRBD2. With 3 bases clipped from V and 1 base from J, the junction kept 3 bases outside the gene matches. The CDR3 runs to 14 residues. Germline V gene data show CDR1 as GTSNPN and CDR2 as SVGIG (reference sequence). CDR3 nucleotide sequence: TGTGCCTGGAGGATAGCGGGTTCCTACAATGAGCAGTTCTTC. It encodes CAWRIAGSYNEQFF.

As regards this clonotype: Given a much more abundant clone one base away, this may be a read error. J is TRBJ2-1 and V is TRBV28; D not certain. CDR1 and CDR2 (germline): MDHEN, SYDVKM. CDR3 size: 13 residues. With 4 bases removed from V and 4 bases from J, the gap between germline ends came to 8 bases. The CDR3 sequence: CASSSPVYNEQFF. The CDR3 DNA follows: TGTGCCAGCAGTTCGCCGGTATACAATGAGCAGTTCTTC.

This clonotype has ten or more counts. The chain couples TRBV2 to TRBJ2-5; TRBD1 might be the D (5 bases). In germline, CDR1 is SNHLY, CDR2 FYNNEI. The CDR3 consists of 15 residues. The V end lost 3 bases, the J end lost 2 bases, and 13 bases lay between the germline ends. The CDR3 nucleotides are TGTGCCAGCAGTGACAGGGTTAACCCTCAAGAGACCCAGTACTTC. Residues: CASSDRVNPQETQYF.

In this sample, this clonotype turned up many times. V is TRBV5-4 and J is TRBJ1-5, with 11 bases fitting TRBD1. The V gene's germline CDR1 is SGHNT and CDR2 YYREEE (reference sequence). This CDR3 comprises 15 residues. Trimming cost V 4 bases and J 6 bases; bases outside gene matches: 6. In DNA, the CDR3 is TGTGCCAGCAGCCCGGACAGGGGGCTAGGTCAGCCCCAGCATTTT. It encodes CASSPDRGLGQPQHF.

In DNA form, the CDR3 reads TGTGCCAGCTCACCCGCATTGAAATTAGCGGGACCCTTCCGGGGCACAGATACGCAGTATTTT. Translation gives CASSPALKLAGPFRGTDTQYF. The rearrangement joins TRBV2 to TRBJ2-3, with 8 positions matching TRBD2. CDR3 size: 21 residues. Unmatched junction bases numbered 26, after V lost 8 bases and J lost 1 base. Germline V lookup: CDR1 SNHLY, CDR2 FYNNEI.

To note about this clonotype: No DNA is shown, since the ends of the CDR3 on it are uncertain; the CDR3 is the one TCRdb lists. The CDR3 sequence is CASSSSESADTQYF. The chain carries TRBV12-3 or TRBV12-4 and TRBJ2-3. The CDR3 has 14 residues if both end residues are counted.

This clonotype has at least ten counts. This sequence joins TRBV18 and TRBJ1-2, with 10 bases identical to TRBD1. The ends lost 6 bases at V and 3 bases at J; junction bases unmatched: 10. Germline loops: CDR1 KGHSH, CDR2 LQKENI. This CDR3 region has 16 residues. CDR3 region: CASSRRGTGADYGYTF. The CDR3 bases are TGTGCCAGCTCTCGCCGCGGGACAGGGGCGGACTATGGCTACACCTTC. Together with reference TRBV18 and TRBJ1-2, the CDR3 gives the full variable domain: NAGVMQNPRHLVRRRGQEARLRCSPMKGHSHVYWYRQLPEEGLKFMVYLQKENIIDESGMPKERFSAEFPKEGPSILRIQQVVRGDSAAYFCASSRRGTGADYGYTFGSGTRLTVV.